This T cell receptor (beta chain) originates from a study of T cells in Graves' hyperthyroidism and ophthalmopathy. Amplification of TCR beta CDR3 regions was performed using RNA transcripts as template. When the TCR CDR3 underwent first-round RT-PCR, the HTBI primer set was used. TCRdb called the multiplex PCR reads again in MiXCR, with one record for every CDR3 protein. The data contain around 420,000 distinct CDR3 sequences, around a sixth of them singletons. The table lists this clonotype with many counts. Germline V lookup: CDR1 KGHSH, CDR2 LQKENI. The V end was cut by 2 bases, the J end by 2 bases, with 3 bases between. CDR3 length: 12 amino acids.

V gene TRBV18 combines with J gene TRBJ1-2, with D unresolved. The material sequenced was blood. The source of this sequence is a woman in her late teens or twenties with Graves' hyperthyroidism. The CDR3, as DNA: TGTGCCAGCTCACCAGAGAACTATGGCTACACCTTC. Protein product: CASSPENYGYTF.